This T cell receptor beta chain was obtained from a study of cytomegalovirus exposure and HLA in healthy donors. Whole-study results and caveats: Sequence variants that were highly shared formed a cluster that was likely a sequencing artifact. Several V segments, TRBV6-2 and TRBV6-3 among them, could not be told apart and were dropped.

This clone was counted at least ten times. Its antigen is still unknown. The CDR3 length is 12 residues. Trimming removed 5 bases from V and 3 bases from J, with 7 bases in between. Germline CDR1 SGHDN, CDR2 FVKESK. The PCR ran on 60 Vbeta and 13 Jbeta primers. In the study's own analysis: As a later analysis found, there were 60 million to 90 million unique TCR beta chains, of which 8.5 million to 14 million were shared. Some clones are missing from TCRdb's copy, which holds only in-frame ones; the method was immunoSEQ multiplex PCR. V and J calls plus clone size are reproduced from that table; the DNA served to infer D and trimming. The top ten hold around 4.6% of the sample, which has approximately 170,000 clones, 70% to 75% seen once.

The receptor was isolated from a man in his late teens or twenties in good health and CMV-seropositive. The chain links TRBV14 to TRBJ1-1; D is ambiguous. The specimen was PBMCs. The CDR3 region is CASSADYTEAFF. DNA for the CDR3: TGTGCCAGCAGCGCCGACTACACTGAAGCTTTCTTT. Looking up the rest from reference TRBV14 and TRBJ1-1 gives the full variable domain: EAGVTQFPSHSVIEKGQTVTLRCDPISGHDNLYWYRRVMGKEIKFLLHFVKESKQDESGMPNNRFLAERTGGTYSTLKVQPAELEDSGVYFCASSADYTEAFFGQGTRLTVV.